These 30 T cell receptor beta chains were all obtained from the same sample, sequenced in a study of T cell responses to AZD1222 COVID-19 vaccine. TCRdb keeps only in-frame clones here, not all; method: immunoSEQ multiplex PCR. The repertoire holds roughly 100,000 clones, with roughly 90% as singletons. The sample in question was peripheral blood, obtained on day 0 of AZD1222 vaccination. These receptors were taken from an adult in good health.

The rearrangement joins TRBV7-9 to TRBJ1-2, with TRBD1 matching over 7 bases. The CDR3 has 14 amino acids. The V and J ends lost 5 bases and 12 bases, in that order; junction bases with no gene match: 15. Germline V gives CDR1 SEHNR, CDR2 FQNEAQ (reference sequence). The CDR3 sequence is CASSLPGQTLRDTF. As DNA, the CDR3 is TGTGCCAGCAGCCTCCCGGGACAGACCCTTCGCGACACCTTC.

The chain combines TRBV4-1 with TRBJ2-1, with no clear D. Trimming shortened V by 0 bases and J by 9 bases, and 12 bases separated the two germline ends. CDR1 is MGHRA and CDR2 is YSYEKL in the germline V gene. The CDR3 is made up of 14 amino acids. This CDR3 reads CASSQDWSVSEQFF. CDR3 sequence (DNA): TGCGCCAGCAGCCAAGATTGGTCGGTTTCTGAGCAGTTCTTC.

The V gene is TRBV29-1, the J gene TRBJ2-7; D unresolved. Looked up from germline, CDR1 is SQVTM and CDR2 is ANQGSEA. CDR3 length: 13 residues. Between the trimmed V and J ends, which lost 2 bases and 0 bases, there was a span of 8 bases. The CDR3 spells CSVETPHSYEQYF. The CDR3, as DNA: TGCAGCGTTGAAACCCCTCACTCCTACGAGCAGTACTTC.

This sequence joins TRBV25-1 and TRBJ1-6; D may be TRBD1 (5 bases). The V end was cut by 6 bases, the J end by 9 bases, with 12 bases between. The CDR3 is made up of 13 amino acids. Per the germline V gene, CDR1 is MGHDK and CDR2 is SYGVNS. The CDR3 sequence: CASRTAFGSPLHF. Written as DNA, the CDR3 is TGTGCCAGCAGGACAGCCTTCGGTTCACCCCTCCACTTT.

CDR3 nucleotide sequence: TGTGCCAGCACCTTTGGGGGGCCTGGCTACACCTTC. Protein: CASTFGGPGYTF. The chain joins TRBV7-9 to TRBJ1-2; weak D call: TRBD1 (6 bases). This CDR3 region has 12 residues. Per the germline V gene, CDR1 is SEHNR and CDR2 is FQNEAQ (reference sequence). Trimming removed 7 bases at V and 7 bases at J, with 13 bases between. Full variable domain (outside the CDR3, taken from reference TRBV7-9 and TRBJ1-2): DTGVSQNPRHKITKRGQNVTFRCDPISEHNRLYWYRQTLGQGPEFLTYFQNEAQLEKSRLLSDRFSAERPKGSFSTLEIQRTEQGDSAMYLCASTFGGPGYTFGSGTRLTVV.

The V call is TRBV6-5, the J call TRBJ1-5; the D is unclear. CDR1 MNHEY and CDR2 SVGAGI come from the germline V gene. The CDR3 runs 14 residues. Trimming took off 0 bases at V and 3 bases at J, with 6 bases between the two ends. The CDR3 nucleotides read TGTGCCAGCAGTTACTCGCGACACAATCAGCCCCAGCATTTT. Its translation is CASSYSRHNQPQHF.

The chain couples TRBV7-2 to TRBJ2-3; unclear D gene. From germline, CDR1 is SGHTA and CDR2 FQGNSA. The V and J ends lost 4 bases and 7 bases respectively, with 12 bases between them. The CDR3 length is 13 residues. The CDR3 nucleotides are TGTGCCAGCAGCTGGACCACTACTAATACGCAGTATTTT. Translation: CASSWTTTNTQYF.

This sequence joins TRBV12-3 or TRBV12-4 and TRBJ2-7; TRBD2 might be the D (5 bases). CDR3 length: 13 amino acids. V was trimmed by 3 bases and J by 1 base, leaving 7 bases between them. As DNA, the CDR3 is TGTGCCAGCAGTTTGTCGGGGTCCTACGAGCAGTACTTC. It yields the protein CASSLSGSYEQYF.

This clone was observed a single time. The chain has TRBV6-5 and TRBJ2-2; possibly TRBD2 for D (6 bases). CDR3 length: 15 residues. Germline values: CDR1 MNHEY, CDR2 SVGAGI. Deletions cut 5 bases from V and 6 bases from J, with 16 bases between. In DNA form, the CDR3 reads TGTGCCAGCAGTACTACGCGGGAAAACCCCGGGGAGCTGTTTTTT. It specifies CASSTTRENPGELFF.

V and J are TRBV27 and TRBJ2-7; 7 bases are a match to TRBD1. The CDR3 totals 15 residues. The germline CDR1 and CDR2 sequences are MNHEY and SMNVEV (reference sequence). With V trimmed by 6 bases and J by 0 bases, 8 bases remained unmatched. In DNA form, the CDR3 reads TGTGCCAGCAGGCCGACCGGGACAGACTCCTACGAGCAGTACTTC. Protein product: CASRPTGTDSYEQYF.

The V gene is TRBV29-1, the J gene TRBJ1-1; unclear D gene. CDR1 and CDR2 from the germline V gene are SQVTM and ANQGSEA. Trimming removed 0 bases at V and 3 bases at J, with 11 bases between. The CDR3 length is 14 residues. The CDR3 DNA reads TGCAGCGTTGAAGATCCTAATCGATACACTGAAGCTTTCTTT. Translating gives CSVEDPNRYTEAFF.

The rearrangement uses TRBV5-1 and TRBJ1-4; D is possibly TRBD1 (6 bases). V was clipped by 0 bases and J by 3 bases, with 15 bases between them. CDR1 SGHRS and CDR2 YFSETQ come from the germline V gene. The CDR3 runs 17 residues. CDR3 sequence: CASSLAPLGAANEKLFF. CDR3 DNA: TGCGCCAGCAGCTTGGCCCCTCTGGGGGCTGCTAATGAAAAACTGTTTTTT.

The chain couples TRBV4-2 to TRBJ2-1, with 8 nucleotides matching TRBD2. CDR3 length: 18 residues. V shed 1 base, J shed 4 bases, and the junction held 12 bases outside the gene matches. The germline V gene has CDR1 LGHNA and CDR2 YNFKEQ. This CDR3 reads CASSQGGGRGRSYNEQFF. CDR3 sequence (DNA): TGTGCCAGCAGCCAAGGGGGGGGTCGCGGGAGGTCTTACAATGAGCAGTTCTTC.

This sequence joins TRBV15 and TRBJ2-7; possibly TRBD2 for D (5 bases). Trimming left V 0 bases short and J 3 bases short, with 9 bases between. CDR1 is LNHNV and CDR2 is YYDKDF in the germline V gene (reference sequence). The CDR3 extends over 14 amino acids. The CDR3 reads CATSRDRGNYEQYF. As DNA, the CDR3 is TGTGCCACCAGCAGAGATCGGGGAAACTACGAGCAGTACTTC.

The chain carries TRBV7-9 and TRBJ2-7, with no clear D. This CDR3 is 13 amino acids long. Germline V gives CDR1 SEHNR, CDR2 FQNEAQ (reference sequence). V was cut by 3 bases and J by 0 bases, with 6 bases left in between. The CDR3 DNA is TGTGCCAGCAGCTTCACGAGCTCCTACGAGCAGTACTTC. It is translated as CASSFTSSYEQYF.

The chain has TRBV25-1 and TRBJ2-2; D is ambiguous. The CDR3 spans 16 residues. Trimming cost V 1 base and J 7 bases, with 16 bases left between them. From germline, CDR1 is MGHDK and CDR2 SYGVNS. The DNA for the CDR3 is TGTGCCAGCAGTGAATTTCGAGGCGAGAATGGCGGGGAGCTGTTTTTT. Protein sequence: CASSEFRGENGGELFF.

The rearrangement links TRBV5-1 to TRBJ1-2; D gene ambiguous. The CDR3 runs to 13 residues. Per germline, CDR1 SGHRS and CDR2 YFSETQ. Trimming removed 1 base from V and 7 bases from J, with 11 bases in between. CDR3 coding DNA: TGCGCCAGCAGCTTGACCCAATTAAGTGGCTACACCTTC. Protein: CASSLTQLSGYTF.

This clone came up once. V usage is TRBV5-5 and J usage is TRBJ2-3, with 11 bases matching TRBD2. CDR1 SGHKS and CDR2 YYEKEE come from the germline V gene (reference sequence). The CDR3 has 17 amino acids. The V gene end was trimmed by 3 bases and the J gene end by 2 bases; junction bases not matched to a gene: 8. The CDR3 DNA is TGTGCCAGCAGCTCGTTTGTTAGCGGGGGGGCCACAGATACGCAGTATTTT. Its protein product is CASSSFVSGGATDTQYF. Drawing the rest from reference TRBV5-5 and TRBJ2-3, the complete variable domain is DAGVTQSPTHLIKTRGQQVTLRCSPISGHKSVSWYQQVLGQGPQFIFQYYEKEERGRGNFPDRFSARQFPNYSSELNVNALLLGDSALYLCASSSFVSGGATDTQYFGPGTRLTVL.

CDR3 loop: CASSELSGVLMNTEAFF. In DNA form, the CDR3 reads TGTGCCAGCAGTGAACTGTCTGGCGTACTCATGAACACTGAAGCTTTCTTT. This chain joins TRBV6-1 and TRBJ1-1, with D unclear. With 2 bases removed from V and 0 bases from J, the gap between germline ends came to 16 bases. This CDR3 region has 17 residues. Germline CDR1 is MNHNS and CDR2 is SASEGT.

V and J are TRBV2 and TRBJ1-5, with D possibly matching TRBD1 (5 bases). The V end was cut by 5 bases, the J end by 5 bases, with 16 bases between. The V gene's germline CDR1 is SNHLY and CDR2 FYNNEI. The CDR3 totals 15 residues. For the CDR3, the DNA is TGTGCCAGCAGTCTGAACAGAGAAGGGGATCAGCCCCAGCATTTT. Protein: CASSLNREGDQPQHF.

This chain uses TRBV19 with TRBJ2-3; no reliable D call. The CDR3 has 14 amino acids. The V gene's germline CDR1 is LNHDA and CDR2 SQIVND (reference sequence). Trimming left V 6 bases short and J 0 bases short, with 10 bases between. DNA of the CDR3: TGTGCCAGTAGGGCTACCGCTAGCACAGATACGCAGTATTTT. It is translated as CASRATASTDTQYF.

This clone was seen only once. The V and J genes are TRBV27 and TRBJ1-6, with D unresolved. Trimming took off 7 bases at V and 7 bases at J, with 11 bases between the two ends. This CDR3 comprises 13 residues. Germline-derived CDR1 and CDR2 are MNHEY and SMNVEV (reference sequence). This chain's CDR3 is CASTPSPNSPLHF. The CDR3 DNA follows: TGTGCCAGCACCCCATCCCCCAATTCACCCCTCCACTTT.

The rearrangement links TRBV9 to TRBJ2-1; 12 positions agree with TRBD2. The CDR3 loop spans 15 amino acids. V dropped 4 bases and J dropped 2; count of bases not matched to a gene: 1. Germline V CDR1 and CDR2: SGDLS, YYNGEE. The CDR3 loop is CASSRTSGTYNEQFF. The DNA for the CDR3 is TGTGCCAGCAGCCGGACTAGCGGGACCTACAATGAGCAGTTCTTC.

The CDR3: CASSSDRVWDEQYF. CDR3 DNA sequence: TGCGCCAGCAGCTCCGACAGGGTTTGGGATGAGCAGTACTTC. V and J are TRBV5-1 and TRBJ2-7; 7 bases are shared with TRBD1. The trim removed 3 bases at V and 7 bases at J, leaving 10 bases unmatched. Germline V gives CDR1 SGHRS, CDR2 YFSETQ. There are 14 residues in the CDR3.

V and J are TRBV16 and TRBJ2-5, with D possibly TRBD2 on 6 matching bases. The CDR3 has 14 amino acids. Per the germline V gene, CDR1 is KGHSY and CDR2 is FQNENV. V was shortened by 0 bases and J by 3 bases, with 8 bases between the two germline ends. CDR3 coding DNA: TGTGCCAGCAGCCAATCTACGGGGGAAGAGACCCAGTACTTC. Protein product: CASSQSTGEETQYF.

The chain links TRBV11-2 to TRBJ2-2; TRBD1 or TRBD2 may be the D gene (6 bases each). Per the germline V gene, CDR1 is SGHAT and CDR2 is FQNNGV. Deletions cut 7 bases from V and 4 bases from J, with 25 bases between. This CDR3 has 18 amino acids. The CDR3 here is CASTDWGASVVGTGELFF. CDR3 nucleotide sequence: TGTGCCAGCACAGACTGGGGGGCTAGCGTCGTGGGCACCGGGGAGCTGTTTTTT. Together with reference TRBV11-2 and TRBJ2-2, the CDR3 gives the full variable domain: EAGVAQSPRYKIIEKRQSVAFWCNPISGHATLYWYQQILGQGPKLLIQFQNNGVVDDSQLPKDRFSAERLKGVDSTLKIQPAKLEDSAVYLCASTDWGASVVGTGELFFGEGSRLTVL.

The rearrangement joins TRBV20-1 to TRBJ2-1; no definite D call. Deletions cut 6 bases from V and 1 base from J, with 4 bases between. CDR3 size: 11 residues. The germline V gene encodes CDR1 DFQATT and CDR2 SNEGSKA (reference sequence). For the CDR3, the DNA is TGCAGTGCGACATCCTACAATGAGCAGTTCTTC. It is translated as CSATSYNEQFF.

This chain connects TRBV14 to TRBJ2-3, with D tentatively TRBD1 (5 bases). V dropped 1 base and J dropped 0 bases, with 14 bases sitting between them. CDR1 is SGHDN, CDR2 FVKESK, per germline. The CDR3 extends over 17 amino acids. This CDR3 is CASSQVPTAISTDTQYF. CDR3 bases: TGTGCCAGCAGCCAAGTCCCGACAGCGATAAGCACAGATACGCAGTATTTT.

CDR3 in amino acids: CASSARDSDTQYF. The CDR3 region has the DNA TGTGCCAGCAGCGCCCGGGACTCAGATACGCAGTATTTT. The rearrangement links TRBV4-2 to TRBJ2-3; perhaps TRBD2 as D (6 bases). V was trimmed by 5 bases and J by 4 bases, leaving 10 bases between them. The CDR3 covers 13 residues. From germline, CDR1 is LGHNA and CDR2 YNFKEQ.

This chain connects TRBV6-5 to TRBJ1-1; D uncertain. This CDR3 region has 13 residues. Deletions cut 5 bases from V and 6 bases from J, with 13 bases between. CDR1 and CDR2 (germline): MNHEY, SVGAGI. As DNA, the CDR3 is TGTGCCAGCAGTAAGGATTCGCGCGCTGAAGCTTTCTTT. Translated, it gives CASSKDSRAEAFF.